Below, one T cell receptor (beta chain) is given with its context. Per the original methods: How many nucleated cells were present was estimated from reference gene primer amplification. Libraries were prepared by immunoSEQ multiplex PCR; TCRdb keeps only in-frame clonotypes and omits some of them. The V and J calls and clone size were taken over from that table, and D and trimming were inferred from the DNA. Here the sample spans some 150,000 clones, roughly 78% being singletons. This entry belongs to a study of blood T cell repertoires in COVID-19. This clonotype was sampled from an elderly man with acute or convalescent COVID-19. The source material was peripheral blood.

The CDR3 DNA sequence: TGTGCCAGCAGTCGGACAGCGCAAGAGACCCAGTACTTC. Translation gives CASSRTAQETQYF. J is TRBJ2-5 and V is TRBV6-6; TRBD1 might be the D (6 bases). The CDR3 contains 13 residues. Germline-derived CDR1 and CDR2 are MNHNY and SVGAGI (reference sequence). Trimming cost V 5 bases and J 2 bases, with 9 bases left between them.